The clone carrying this T cell receptor (beta chain) was detected ten times or more. Its antigen is not identified. V gave up 5 bases and J gave up 3 bases, with 11 bases separating them. There are 13 residues in the CDR3. RNA transcripts gave rise to amplified TCR beta CDR3 regions. Researchers ran a first-round RT-PCR on the TCR CDR3 using the HTBI primer set. TCRdb reprocessed the multiplex PCR reads via MiXCR and lists one record per CDR3 protein. The sample lists some 580,000 distinct CDR3 sequences, 16% occurring once. This specimen comes from a study of T cells in Graves' hyperthyroidism and ophthalmopathy. Study-wide background: The blood sample was taken at first diagnosis, before treatment began.

Lactation, pregnancy, other autoimmune disease or uncontrolled infection led to exclusion of patients. The diagnostic basis comprised clinical symptoms, serum thyroxine and TRAb, thyroid ultrasound and orbital computed tomography. Points from the study as a whole: For ophthalmopathy, model prediction preceded onset by a median approximately 6 months.

The sequence was collected from a woman aged 40 to 50 with Graves' ophthalmopathy. Sequencing was carried out using blood. The chain carries TRBV12-3 or TRBV12-4 and TRBJ2-7; possible D gene TRBD2, 6 bases. As DNA, the CDR3 is TGTGCCAGCAGTACGGGACTCGTCTACGAGCAGTACTTC. Protein product: CASSTGLVYEQYF.